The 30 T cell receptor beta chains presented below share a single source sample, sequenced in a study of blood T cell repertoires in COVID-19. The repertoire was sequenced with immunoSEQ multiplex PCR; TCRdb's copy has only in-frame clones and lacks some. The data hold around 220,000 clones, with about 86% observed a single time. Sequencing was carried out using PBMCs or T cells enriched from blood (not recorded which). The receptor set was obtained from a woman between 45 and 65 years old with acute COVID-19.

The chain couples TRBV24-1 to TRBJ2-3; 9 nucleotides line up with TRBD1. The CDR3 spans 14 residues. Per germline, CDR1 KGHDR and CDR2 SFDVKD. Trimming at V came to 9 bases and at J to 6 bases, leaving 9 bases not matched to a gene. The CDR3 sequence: CATQTGGAIDTQYF. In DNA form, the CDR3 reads TGTGCCACCCAGACAGGGGGAGCGATCGATACGCAGTATTTT.

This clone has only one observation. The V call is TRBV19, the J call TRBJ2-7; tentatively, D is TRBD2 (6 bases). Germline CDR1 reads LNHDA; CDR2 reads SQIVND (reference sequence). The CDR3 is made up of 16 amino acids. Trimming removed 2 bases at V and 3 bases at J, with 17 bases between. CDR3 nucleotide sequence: TGTGCCAGTAGTATACCGGCACGGGAGCAAAGCTACGAGCAGTACTTC. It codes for CASSIPAREQSYEQYF.

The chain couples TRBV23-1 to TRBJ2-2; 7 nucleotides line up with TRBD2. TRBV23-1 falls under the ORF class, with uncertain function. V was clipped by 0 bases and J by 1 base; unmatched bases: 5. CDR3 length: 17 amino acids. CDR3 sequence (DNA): TGCGCCAGCAGTCAATCGAAGCTAGCGGAGAACACCGGGGAGCTGTTTTTT. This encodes CASSQSKLAENTGELFF.

CDR3 nucleotide sequence: TGCAGCGTTGACCTAGTGGCAGATACGCAGTATTTT. It translates to CSVDLVADTQYF. The chain links TRBV29-1 to TRBJ2-3; D uncertain. The CDR3 has 12 amino acids. The germline CDR1 and CDR2 sequences are SQVTM and ANQGSEA. The germline V and J ends were trimmed by 3 bases and 4 bases, with 8 bases remaining between them.

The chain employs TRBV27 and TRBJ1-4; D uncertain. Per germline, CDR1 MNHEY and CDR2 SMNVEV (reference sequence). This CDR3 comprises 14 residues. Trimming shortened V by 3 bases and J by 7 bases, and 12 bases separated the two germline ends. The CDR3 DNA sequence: TGTGCCAGCAGTTTGAGAGTCAACCGTGAAAAACTGTTTTTT. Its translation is CASSLRVNREKLFF.

CDR3 loop: CASGLTPGLANTGELFF. The CDR3 nucleotides are TGTGCCAGCGGATTAACCCCGGGACTAGCTAACACCGGGGAGCTGTTTTTT. V usage is TRBV28 and J usage is TRBJ2-2; 9 bases align to TRBD2. The CDR3 extends over 17 amino acids. Germline values: CDR1 MDHEN, CDR2 SYDVKM. After removal of 8 bases from V and 2 bases from J, the junction contained 12 bases not matched to a gene.

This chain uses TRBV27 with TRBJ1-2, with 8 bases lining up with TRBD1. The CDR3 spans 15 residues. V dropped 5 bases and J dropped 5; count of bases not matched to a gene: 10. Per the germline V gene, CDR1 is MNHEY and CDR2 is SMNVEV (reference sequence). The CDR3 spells CASSAAQGVGYGYTF. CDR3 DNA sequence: TGTGCCAGCAGTGCTGCACAGGGGGTAGGATATGGCTACACCTTC.

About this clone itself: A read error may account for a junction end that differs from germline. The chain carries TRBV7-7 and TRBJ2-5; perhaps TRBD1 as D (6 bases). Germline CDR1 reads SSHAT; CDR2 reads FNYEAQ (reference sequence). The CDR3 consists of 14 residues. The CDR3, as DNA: TGTGCTAGCAGCTTAGACCCAGGGGCCTCGACCCAGTACTTC. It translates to CASSLDPGASTQYF.

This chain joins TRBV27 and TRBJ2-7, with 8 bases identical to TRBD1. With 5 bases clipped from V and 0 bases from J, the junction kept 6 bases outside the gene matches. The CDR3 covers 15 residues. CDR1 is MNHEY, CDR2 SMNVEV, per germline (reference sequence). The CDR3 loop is CASSMTGASSYEQYF. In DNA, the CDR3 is TGTGCCAGCAGTATGACAGGGGCGAGCTCCTACGAGCAGTACTTC.

CDR3 loop: CASSPPGGEKLFF. The CDR3 DNA sequence: TGTGCCAGCTCACCACCGGGGGGTGAAAAACTGTTTTTT. The V call is TRBV18, the J call TRBJ1-4; D possibly corresponds to TRBD1 (5 bases). The V gene lost 0 bases and the J gene lost 7 bases, with 6 bases spanning the gap. CDR1 KGHSH and CDR2 LQKENI come from the germline V gene. The CDR3 covers 13 residues.

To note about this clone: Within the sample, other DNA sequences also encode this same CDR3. CDR3 sequence: CASSPRGPSYEQYF. The DNA of the CDR3 is TGTGCCAGCTCACCACGGGGCCCCTCCTACGAGCAGTACTTC. V and J are TRBV18 and TRBJ2-7; perhaps TRBD1 as D (5 bases). Germline V gene sequence: CDR1 KGHSH, CDR2 LQKENI. Trimming left V 1 base short and J 0 bases short, with 7 bases between. The CDR3 length is 14 residues.

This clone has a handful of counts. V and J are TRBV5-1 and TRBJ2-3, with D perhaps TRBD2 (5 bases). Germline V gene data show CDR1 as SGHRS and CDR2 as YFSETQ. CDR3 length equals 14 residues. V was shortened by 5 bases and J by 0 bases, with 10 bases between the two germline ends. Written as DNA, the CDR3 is TGCGCCAGCAGGTCGGGGTCTAGCACAGATACGCAGTATTTT. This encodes CASRSGSSTDTQYF.

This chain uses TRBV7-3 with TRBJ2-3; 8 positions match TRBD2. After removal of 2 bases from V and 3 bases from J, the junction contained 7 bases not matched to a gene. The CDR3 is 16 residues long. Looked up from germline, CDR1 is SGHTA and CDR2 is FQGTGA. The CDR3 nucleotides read TGTGCCAGCAGCTTATTGCGGGAGGTAGGAACAGATACGCAGTATTTT. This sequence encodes CASSLLREVGTDTQYF.

The CDR3 loop is CASRRTLWASYEQYF. In DNA, the CDR3 is TGTGCCAGCAGGCGGACTTTGTGGGCCTCCTACGAGCAGTACTTC. The chain joins TRBV28 to TRBJ2-7; D possibly corresponds to TRBD2 (5 bases). The germline V and J ends were trimmed by 6 bases and 0 bases, with 15 bases remaining between them. The length of the CDR3 is 15 residues. Looked up from germline, CDR1 is MDHEN and CDR2 is SYDVKM.

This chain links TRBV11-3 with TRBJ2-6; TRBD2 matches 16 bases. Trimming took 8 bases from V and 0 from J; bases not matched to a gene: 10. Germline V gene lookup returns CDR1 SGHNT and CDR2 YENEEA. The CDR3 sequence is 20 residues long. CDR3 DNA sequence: TGTGCCAGCGGCCCTCCCGGGACTAGCGGGAGGGACTCTGGGGCCAACGTCCTGACTTTC. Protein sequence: CASGPPGTSGRDSGANVLTF.

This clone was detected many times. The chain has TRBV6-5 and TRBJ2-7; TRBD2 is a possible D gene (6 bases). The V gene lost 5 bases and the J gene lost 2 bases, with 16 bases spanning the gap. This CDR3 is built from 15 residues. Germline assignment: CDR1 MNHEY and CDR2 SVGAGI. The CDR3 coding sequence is TGTGCCAGCAGTAACCCGGGTGGGGGGACCTACGAGCAGTACTTC. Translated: CASSNPGGGTYEQYF.

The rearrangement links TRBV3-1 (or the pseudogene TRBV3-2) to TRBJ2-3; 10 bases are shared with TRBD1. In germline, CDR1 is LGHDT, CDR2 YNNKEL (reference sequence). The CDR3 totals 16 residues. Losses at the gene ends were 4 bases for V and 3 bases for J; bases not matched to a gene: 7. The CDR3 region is CASSLEGQGRTDTQYF. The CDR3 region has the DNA TGTGCCAGCAGCCTTGAGGGACAGGGGAGGACAGATACGCAGTATTTT.

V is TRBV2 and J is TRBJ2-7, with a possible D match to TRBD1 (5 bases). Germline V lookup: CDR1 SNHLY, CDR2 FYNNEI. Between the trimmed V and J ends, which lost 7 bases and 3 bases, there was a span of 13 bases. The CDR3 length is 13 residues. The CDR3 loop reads CASNSDSDYEQYF. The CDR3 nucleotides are TGTGCCAGCAATTCTGACAGTGACTACGAGCAGTACTTC.

The CDR3 bases are TGTGCCAGCAGCTTCTCGGGGTGGAACACTGAAGCTTTCTTT. Translating it yields CASSFSGWNTEAFF. V is TRBV7-9 and J is TRBJ1-1; D call uncertain. The V and J ends lost 3 bases and 1 base respectively, with 9 bases between them. The germline gives CDR1 SEHNR, CDR2 FQNEAQ (reference sequence). CDR3 length: 14 amino acids.

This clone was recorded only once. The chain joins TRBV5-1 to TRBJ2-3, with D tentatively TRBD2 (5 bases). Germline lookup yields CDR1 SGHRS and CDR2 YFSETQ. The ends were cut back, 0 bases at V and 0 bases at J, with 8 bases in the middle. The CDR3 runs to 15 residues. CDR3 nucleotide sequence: TGCGCCAGCAGCTTGGTGGGCGGGAGCACAGATACGCAGTATTTT. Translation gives CASSLVGGSTDTQYF.

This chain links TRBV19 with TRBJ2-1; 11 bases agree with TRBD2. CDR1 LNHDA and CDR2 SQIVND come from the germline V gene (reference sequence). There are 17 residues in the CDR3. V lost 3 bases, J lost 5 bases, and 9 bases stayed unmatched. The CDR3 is CASSIGGSGRAHNEQFF. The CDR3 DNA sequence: TGTGCCAGTAGTATCGGCGGTAGCGGGAGGGCCCACAATGAGCAGTTCTTC.

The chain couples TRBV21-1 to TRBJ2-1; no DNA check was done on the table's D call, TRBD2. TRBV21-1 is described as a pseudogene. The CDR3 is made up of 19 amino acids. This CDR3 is CASSKEGSSGRSSYNEQFF. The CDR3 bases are TGTGCCAGCAGCAAAGAGGGGAGTAGCGGGAGGAGCTCCTACAATGAGCAGTTCTTC.

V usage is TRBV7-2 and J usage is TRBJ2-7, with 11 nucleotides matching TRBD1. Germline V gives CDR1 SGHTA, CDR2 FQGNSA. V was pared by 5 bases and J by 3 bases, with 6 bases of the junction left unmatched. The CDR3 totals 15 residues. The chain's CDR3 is CASSTDRGRDYEQYF. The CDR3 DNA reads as TGTGCCAGCAGCACGGACAGGGGGCGGGACTACGAGCAGTACTTC.

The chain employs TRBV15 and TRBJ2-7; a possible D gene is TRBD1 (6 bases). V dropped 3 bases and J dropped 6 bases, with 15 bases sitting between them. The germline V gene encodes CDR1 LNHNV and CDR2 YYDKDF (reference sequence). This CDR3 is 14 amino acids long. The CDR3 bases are TGTGCCACCAGCAGGGGGGCTCCGTCGGGCGAGCAGTACTTC. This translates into CATSRGAPSGEQYF.

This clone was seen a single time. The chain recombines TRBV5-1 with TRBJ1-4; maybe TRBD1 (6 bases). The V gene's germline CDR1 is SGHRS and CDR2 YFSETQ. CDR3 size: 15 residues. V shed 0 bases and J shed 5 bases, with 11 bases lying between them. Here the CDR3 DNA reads TGCGCCAGCAGCTTGGTTAGGGGGACAAATGAAAAACTGTTTTTT. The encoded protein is CASSLVRGTNEKLFF. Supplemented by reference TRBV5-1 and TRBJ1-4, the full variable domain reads KAGVTQTPRYLIKTRGQQVTLSCSPISGHRSVSWYQQTPGQGLQFLFEYFSETQRNKGNFPGRFSGRQFSNSRSEMNVSTLELGDSALYLCASSLVRGTNEKLFFGSGTQLSVL.

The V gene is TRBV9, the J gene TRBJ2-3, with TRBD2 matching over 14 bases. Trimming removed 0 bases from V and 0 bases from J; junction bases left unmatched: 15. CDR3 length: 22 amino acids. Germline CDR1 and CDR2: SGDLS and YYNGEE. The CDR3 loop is CASSVVGRGLAGDEGSTDTQYF. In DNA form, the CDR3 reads TGTGCCAGCAGCGTAGTAGGCCGGGGACTAGCGGGAGATGAGGGAAGCACAGATACGCAGTATTTT.

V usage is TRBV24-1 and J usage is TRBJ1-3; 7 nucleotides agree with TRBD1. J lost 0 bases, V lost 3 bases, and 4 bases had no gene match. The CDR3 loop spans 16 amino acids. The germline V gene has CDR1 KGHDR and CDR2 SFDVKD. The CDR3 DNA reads TGTGCCACCAGTGATCCAACAGGGGCCTCTGGAAACACCATATATTTT. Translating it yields CATSDPTGASGNTIYF.

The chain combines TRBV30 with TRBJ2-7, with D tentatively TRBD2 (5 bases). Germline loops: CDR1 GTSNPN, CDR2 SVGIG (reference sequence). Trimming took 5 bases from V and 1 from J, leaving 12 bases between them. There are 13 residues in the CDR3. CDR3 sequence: CAWDLAGSYEQYF. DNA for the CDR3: TGTGCCTGGGATCTAGCCGGATCCTACGAGCAGTACTTC.

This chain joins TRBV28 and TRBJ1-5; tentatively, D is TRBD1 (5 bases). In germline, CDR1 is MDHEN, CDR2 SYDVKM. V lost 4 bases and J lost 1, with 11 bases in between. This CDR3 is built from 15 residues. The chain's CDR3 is CASSSNQGSNQPQHF. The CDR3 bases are TGTGCCAGCAGTTCAAACCAGGGAAGCAATCAGCCCCAGCATTTT.

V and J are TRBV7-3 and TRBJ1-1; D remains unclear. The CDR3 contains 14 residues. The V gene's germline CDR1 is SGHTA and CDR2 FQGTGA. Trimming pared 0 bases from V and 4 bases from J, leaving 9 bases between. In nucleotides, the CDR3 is TGTGCCAGCAGCTTAACGCAGGTGGGCACTGAAGCTTTCTTT. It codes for CASSLTQVGTEAFF.